Included here is one TCR beta chain sequence, with context. The antigen is not known. The sort gate was single viable CD3+CD4+CD8-CD45RO+ cells for memory CD4+ T cells. This record comes from a study of memory CD4+ T cells and cytomegalovirus serostatus. Study outcomes and limitations: Suggested: most of the CMV-linked TCR signature lies in CD4+ memory cells.

This CDR3 has 15 residues. Germline CDR1 is MNHNS and CDR2 is SASEGT. V was clipped by 3 bases and J by 7 bases, with 19 bases between them. Using immunoSEQ multiplex PCR, the repertoire was profiled, and TCRdb retains in-frame clones only, with some absent. The sample records around 88,000 clones, about 80% being singletons. The source of this sequence is an adult in good health and CMV-seropositive. J is TRBJ2-7 and V is TRBV6-1; D is perhaps TRBD1 (7 bases). Sequenced material: memory CD4+ T cells from blood. CDR3 region: CASSDGGTVNAEQYF. CDR3 DNA: TGTGCCAGCAGTGATGGAGGGACAGTCAACGCGGAGCAGTACTTC.